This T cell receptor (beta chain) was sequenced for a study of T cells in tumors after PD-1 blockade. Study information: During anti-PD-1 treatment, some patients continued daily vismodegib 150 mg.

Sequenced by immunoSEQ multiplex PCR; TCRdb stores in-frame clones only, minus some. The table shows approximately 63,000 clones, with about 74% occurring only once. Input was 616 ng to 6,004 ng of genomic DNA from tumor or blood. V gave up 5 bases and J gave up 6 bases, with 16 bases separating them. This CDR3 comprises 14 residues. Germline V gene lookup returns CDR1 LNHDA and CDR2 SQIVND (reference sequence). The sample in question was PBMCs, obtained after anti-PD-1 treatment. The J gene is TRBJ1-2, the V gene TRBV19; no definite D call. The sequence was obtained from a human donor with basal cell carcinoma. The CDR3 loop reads CASSPARGMHGYTF. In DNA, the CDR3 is TGTGCCAGTAGTCCTGCTAGAGGGATGCATGGCTACACCTTC.